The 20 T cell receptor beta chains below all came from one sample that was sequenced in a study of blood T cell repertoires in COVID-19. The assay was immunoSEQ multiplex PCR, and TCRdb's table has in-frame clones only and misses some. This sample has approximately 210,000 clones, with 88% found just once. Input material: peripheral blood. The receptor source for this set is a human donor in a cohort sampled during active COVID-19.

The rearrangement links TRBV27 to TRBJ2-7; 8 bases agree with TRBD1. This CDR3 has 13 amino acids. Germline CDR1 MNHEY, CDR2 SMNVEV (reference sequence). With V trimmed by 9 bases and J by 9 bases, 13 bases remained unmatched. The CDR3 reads CASKPGQGAPQYF. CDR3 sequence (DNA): TGTGCCAGTAAGCCGGGGCAGGGGGCTCCGCAGTACTTC.

The CDR3 DNA follows: TGTGCCAGCAGCCAAGGCATACACAGGGGTGGCTACACCTTC. Translating it yields CASSQGIHRGGYTF. V is TRBV3-1 (or the pseudogene TRBV3-2) and J is TRBJ1-2; 7 bases map to TRBD1. In germline, CDR1 is LGHDT, CDR2 YNNKEL (reference sequence). V lost 1 base, J lost 7 bases, and 6 bases stayed unmatched. The CDR3 spans 14 residues.

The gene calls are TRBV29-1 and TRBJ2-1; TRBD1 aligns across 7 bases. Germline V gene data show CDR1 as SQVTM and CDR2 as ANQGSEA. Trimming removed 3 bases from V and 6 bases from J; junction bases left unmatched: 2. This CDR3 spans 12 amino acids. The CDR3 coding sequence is TGCAGCGTTGATGCAGGGGGCAATGAGCAGTTCTTC. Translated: CSVDAGGNEQFF.

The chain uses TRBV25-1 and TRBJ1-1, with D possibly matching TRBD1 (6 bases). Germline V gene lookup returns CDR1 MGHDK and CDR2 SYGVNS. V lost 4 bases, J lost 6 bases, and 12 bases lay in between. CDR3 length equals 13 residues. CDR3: CASSAGVQAEAFF. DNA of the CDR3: TGTGCCAGCAGTGCAGGGGTGCAGGCTGAAGCTTTCTTT.

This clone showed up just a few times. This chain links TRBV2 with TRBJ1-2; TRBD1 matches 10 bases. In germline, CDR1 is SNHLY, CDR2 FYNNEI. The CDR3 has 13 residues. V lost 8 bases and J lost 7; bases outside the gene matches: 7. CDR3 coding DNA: TGTGCCAGCTTCAGACAGGGGGCGCTTGGCTACACCTTC. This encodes CASFRQGALGYTF.

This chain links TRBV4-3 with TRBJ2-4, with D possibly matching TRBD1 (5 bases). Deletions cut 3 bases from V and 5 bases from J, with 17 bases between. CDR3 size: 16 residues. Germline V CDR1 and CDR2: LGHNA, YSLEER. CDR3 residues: CASSQFARGRENIQYF. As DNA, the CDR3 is TGCGCCAGCAGCCAGTTCGCTAGAGGCAGGGAAAACATTCAGTACTTC.

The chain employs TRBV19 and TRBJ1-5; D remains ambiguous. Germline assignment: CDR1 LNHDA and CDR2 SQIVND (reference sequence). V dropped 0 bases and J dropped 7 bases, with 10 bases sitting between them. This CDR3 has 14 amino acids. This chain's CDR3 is CASSIEPNTQPQHF. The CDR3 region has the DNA TGTGCCAGTAGTATAGAACCTAATACCCAGCCCCAGCATTTT.

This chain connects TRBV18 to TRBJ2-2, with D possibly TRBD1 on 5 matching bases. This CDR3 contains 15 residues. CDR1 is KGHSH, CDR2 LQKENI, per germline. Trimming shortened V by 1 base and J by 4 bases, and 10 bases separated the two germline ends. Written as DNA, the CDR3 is TGTGCCAGCTCACCACAGGGGATGGGCACCGGGGAGCTGTTTTTT. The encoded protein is CASSPQGMGTGELFF.

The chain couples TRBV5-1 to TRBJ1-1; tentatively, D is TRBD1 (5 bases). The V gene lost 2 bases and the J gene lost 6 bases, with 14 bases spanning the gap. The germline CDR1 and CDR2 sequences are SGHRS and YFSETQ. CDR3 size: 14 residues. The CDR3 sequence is CASSLQAQRSEAFF. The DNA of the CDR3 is TGCGCCAGCAGCTTACAGGCCCAAAGGTCTGAAGCTTTCTTT.

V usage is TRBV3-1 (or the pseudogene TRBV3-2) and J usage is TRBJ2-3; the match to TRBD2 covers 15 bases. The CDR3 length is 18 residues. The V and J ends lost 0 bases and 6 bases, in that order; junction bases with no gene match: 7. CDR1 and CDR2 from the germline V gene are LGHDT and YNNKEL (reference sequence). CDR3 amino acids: CASSQDRTSGGVTDTQYF. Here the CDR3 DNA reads TGTGCCAGCAGCCAAGATCGGACTAGCGGGGGGGTAACCGATACGCAGTATTTT.

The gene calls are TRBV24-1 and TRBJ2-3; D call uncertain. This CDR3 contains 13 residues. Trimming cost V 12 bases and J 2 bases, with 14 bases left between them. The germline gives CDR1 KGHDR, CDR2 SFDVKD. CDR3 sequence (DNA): TGTGCCGCAGAGGAAAGGAACACAGATACGCAGTATTTT. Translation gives CAAEERNTDTQYF.

The CDR3 here is CASRDGGPYEQYF. In nucleotides, the CDR3 is TGTGCCAGCAGGGACGGGGGACCCTACGAGCAGTACTTC. The chain uses TRBV2 and TRBJ2-7; tentatively, D is TRBD2 (6 bases). V shed 6 bases and J shed 2 bases, with 11 bases lying between them. CDR1 and CDR2 from the germline V gene are SNHLY and FYNNEI. This CDR3 has 13 amino acids.

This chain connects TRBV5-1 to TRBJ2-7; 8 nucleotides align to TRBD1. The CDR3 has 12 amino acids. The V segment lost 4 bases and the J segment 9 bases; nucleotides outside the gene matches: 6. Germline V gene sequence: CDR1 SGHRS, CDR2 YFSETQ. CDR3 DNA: TGCGCCAGCAGCCTCGCAGGGGGCGGGCAGTACTTC. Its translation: CASSLAGGGQYF.

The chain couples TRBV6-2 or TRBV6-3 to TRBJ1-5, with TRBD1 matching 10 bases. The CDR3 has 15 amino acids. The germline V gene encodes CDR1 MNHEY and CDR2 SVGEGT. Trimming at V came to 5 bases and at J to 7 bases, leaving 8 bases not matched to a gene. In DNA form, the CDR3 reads TGTGCCAGCAGTCCGACAGGGGGCGGGCGGCAGCCCCAGCATTTT. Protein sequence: CASSPTGGGRQPQHF.

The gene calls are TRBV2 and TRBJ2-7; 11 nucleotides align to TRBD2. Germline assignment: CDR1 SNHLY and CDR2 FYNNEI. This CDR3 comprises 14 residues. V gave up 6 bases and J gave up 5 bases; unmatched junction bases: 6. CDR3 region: CASRATSGSNEQYF. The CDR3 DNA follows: TGTGCCAGCAGAGCTACTAGCGGGAGTAACGAGCAGTACTTC.

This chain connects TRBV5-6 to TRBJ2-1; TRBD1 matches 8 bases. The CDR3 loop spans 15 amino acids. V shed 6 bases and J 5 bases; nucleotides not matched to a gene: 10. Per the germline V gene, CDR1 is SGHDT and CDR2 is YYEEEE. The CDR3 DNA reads TGTGCCAGCACCGCCAGGGGGCGAAAAAACAATGAGCAGTTCTTC. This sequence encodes CASTARGRKNNEQFF.

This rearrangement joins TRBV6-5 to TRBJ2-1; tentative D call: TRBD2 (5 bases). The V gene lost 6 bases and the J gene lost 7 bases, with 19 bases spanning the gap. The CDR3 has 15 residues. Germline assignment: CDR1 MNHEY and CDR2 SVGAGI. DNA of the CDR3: TGTGCCAGCAGGGCTTCGACTATCTATGGAAATGAGCAGTTCTTC. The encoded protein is CASRASTIYGNEQFF.

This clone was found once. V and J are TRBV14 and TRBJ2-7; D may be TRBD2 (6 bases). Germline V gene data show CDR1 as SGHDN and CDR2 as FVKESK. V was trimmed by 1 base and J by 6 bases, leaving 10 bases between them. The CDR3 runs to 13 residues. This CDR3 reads CASSQVGGSEQYF. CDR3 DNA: TGTGCCAGCAGCCAAGTCGGAGGGTCCGAGCAGTACTTC. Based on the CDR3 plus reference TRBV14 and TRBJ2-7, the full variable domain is EAGVTQFPSHSVIEKGQTVTLRCDPISGHDNLYWYRRVMGKEIKFLLHFVKESKQDESGMPNNRFLAERTGGTYSTLKVQPAELEDSGVYFCASSQVGGSEQYFGPGTRLTVT.

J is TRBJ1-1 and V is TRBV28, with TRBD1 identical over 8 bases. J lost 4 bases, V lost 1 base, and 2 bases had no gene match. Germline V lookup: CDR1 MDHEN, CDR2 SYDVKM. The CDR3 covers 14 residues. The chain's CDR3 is CASSLSGGITEAFF. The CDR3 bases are TGTGCCAGCAGTTTATCAGGGGGCATCACTGAAGCTTTCTTT.

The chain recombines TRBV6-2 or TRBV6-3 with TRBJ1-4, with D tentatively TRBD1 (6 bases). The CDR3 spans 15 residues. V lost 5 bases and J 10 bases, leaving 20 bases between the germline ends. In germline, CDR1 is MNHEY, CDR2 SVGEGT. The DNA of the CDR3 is TGTGCCAGCAGTGATGGACAGCTCCCTTTTGGAAAACTGTTTTTT. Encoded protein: CASSDGQLPFGKLFF.